The source of this T cell receptor (beta chain) is a study of PD-L1 blockade in urothelial cancer. The germline V gene encodes CDR1 MNHEY and CDR2 SMNVEV (reference sequence). There are 13 residues in the CDR3. The V segment lost 3 bases and the J segment 4 bases; nucleotides outside the gene matches: 2. Time point: pretreatment peripheral blood. Sequencing was performed with immunoSEQ multiplex PCR; in TCRdb, only in-frame clones are kept and a portion is missing. The data show 98,000 or so clones, around 89% seen once. The material sequenced was PBMCs, taken around atezolizumab (anti-PD-L1) treatment. The gene calls are TRBV27 and TRBJ2-7; 8 bases are shared with TRBD1. The sequence derives from a man aged 55 to 70 with urothelial cancer. CDR3 residues: CASSFYRGYEQYF. As DNA, the CDR3 is TGTGCCAGCAGTTTTTACAGGGGGTACGAGCAGTACTTC.